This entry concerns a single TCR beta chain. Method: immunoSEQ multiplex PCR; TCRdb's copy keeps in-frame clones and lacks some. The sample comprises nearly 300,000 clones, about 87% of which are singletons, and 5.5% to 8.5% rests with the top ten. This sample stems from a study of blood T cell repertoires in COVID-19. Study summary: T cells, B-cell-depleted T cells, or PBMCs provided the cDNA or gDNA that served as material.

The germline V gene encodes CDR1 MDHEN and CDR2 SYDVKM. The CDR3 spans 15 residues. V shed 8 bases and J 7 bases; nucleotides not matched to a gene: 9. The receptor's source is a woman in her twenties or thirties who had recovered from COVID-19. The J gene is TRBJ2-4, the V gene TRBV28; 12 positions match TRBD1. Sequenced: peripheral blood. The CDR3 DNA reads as TGTGCCAGCGCCCCGGGACAGGGGGCGGGTAACATTCAGTACTTC. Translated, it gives CASAPGQGAGNIQYF. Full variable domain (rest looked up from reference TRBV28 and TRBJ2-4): DVKVTQSSRYLVKRTGEKVFLECVQDMDHENMFWYRQDPGLGLRLIYFSYDVKMKEKGDIPEGYSVSREKKERFSLILESASTNQTSMYLCASAPGQGAGNIQYFGAGTRLSVL.